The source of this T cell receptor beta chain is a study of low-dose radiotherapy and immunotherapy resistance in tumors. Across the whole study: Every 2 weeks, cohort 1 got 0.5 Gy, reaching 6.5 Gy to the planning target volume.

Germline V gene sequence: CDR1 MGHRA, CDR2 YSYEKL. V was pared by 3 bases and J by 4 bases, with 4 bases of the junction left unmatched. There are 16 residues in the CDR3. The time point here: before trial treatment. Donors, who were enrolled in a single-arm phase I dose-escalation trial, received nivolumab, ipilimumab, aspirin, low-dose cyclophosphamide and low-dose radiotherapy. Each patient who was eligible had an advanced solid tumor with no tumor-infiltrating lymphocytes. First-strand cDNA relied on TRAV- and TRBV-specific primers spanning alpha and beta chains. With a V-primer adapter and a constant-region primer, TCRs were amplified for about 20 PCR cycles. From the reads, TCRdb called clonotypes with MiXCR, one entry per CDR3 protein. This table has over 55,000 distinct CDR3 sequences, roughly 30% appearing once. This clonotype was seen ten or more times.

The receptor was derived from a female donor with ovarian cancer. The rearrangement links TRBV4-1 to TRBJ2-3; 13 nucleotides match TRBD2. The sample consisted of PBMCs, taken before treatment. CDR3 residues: CASSQRTSGGPDTQYF. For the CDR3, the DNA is TGCGCCAGCAGCCAGAGGACTAGCGGGGGCCCAGATACGCAGTATTTT.